These 19 T cell receptor beta chains were sequenced from one sample in a study of identical twins. TCRdb reprocessed the 5' RACE reads via MiXCR and lists one record per CDR3 protein. The repertoire consists of around 1.7 million distinct CDR3 sequences, with less than 35% occurring once and the leading ten covering 0.27%. Sequenced sample: cord blood. The receptors were gathered from a newborn girl in good health.

The rearrangement joins TRBV5-1 to TRBJ2-5; 9 bases match TRBD2. The germline gives CDR1 SGHRS, CDR2 YFSETQ. The V and J ends lost 0 bases and 11 bases, in that order; junction bases with no gene match: 14. The CDR3 spans 16 residues. CDR3 nucleotides: TGCGCCAGCAGCTTGGCGAGACTAGCGGACCCCAATGAGCAGTACTTC. Translating gives CASSLARLADPNEQYF.

Here the CDR3 DNA reads TGTGCCACCAGTGATTTTCAGGGGCTCTGGACAGATACGCAGTATTTT. It translates to CATSDFQGLWTDTQYF. The chain employs TRBV24-1 and TRBJ2-3, with D maybe TRBD1 (6 bases). The germline CDR1 and CDR2 sequences are KGHDR and SFDVKD. Trimming took off 1 base at V and 3 bases at J, with 13 bases between the two ends. The CDR3 loop spans 16 amino acids.

V is TRBV20-1 and J is TRBJ2-5; 9 bases align to TRBD2. V gave up 1 base and J gave up 5 bases; unmatched junction bases: 11. This CDR3 comprises 16 residues. Germline V gene sequence: CDR1 DFQATT, CDR2 SNEGSKA (reference sequence). CDR3 nucleotide sequence: TGCAGTGCTAGAGGCCGACTAGCGGCCCTACTGGAGACCCAGTACTTC. This codes for CSARGRLAALLETQYF.

This clonotype was seen only a few times. The chain uses TRBV27 and TRBJ2-5; 12 bases align to TRBD1. The J call is in doubt because the DNA end fits TRBJ2-7 better. The CDR3 length is 14 residues. CDR1 is MNHEY and CDR2 is SMNVEV in the germline V gene (reference sequence). Here the CDR3 DNA reads TGTGCCAGCAGTTGGGGACAGGGGGCATCCGAGCAGTACTTC. Translating gives CASSWGQGASEQYF.

This clonotype appeared once. The gene calls are TRBV12-3 or TRBV12-4 and TRBJ1-1; possibly TRBD1 for D (6 bases). The V and J ends lost 3 bases and 4 bases respectively, with 27 bases between them. The length of the CDR3 is 19 residues. CDR3 protein: CASSLSAGALSPGGTEAFF. The DNA for the CDR3 is TGTGCCAGCAGTTTGAGTGCAGGGGCGCTTTCACCGGGGGGCACTGAAGCTTTCTTT.

This clonotype has only a few counts. The chain links TRBV20-1 to TRBJ2-5; D not resolved. Per germline, CDR1 DFQATT and CDR2 SNEGSKA (reference sequence). This CDR3 comprises 11 residues. Trimming took off 3 bases at V and 4 bases at J, with 6 bases between the two ends. CDR3 residues: CSASQRETQYF. The DNA for the CDR3 is TGCAGTGCTAGCCAGCGAGAGACCCAGTACTTC.

The chain uses TRBV7-2 and TRBJ2-3, with TRBD2 matching over 12 bases. This CDR3 spans 18 amino acids. The trim removed 0 bases at V and 4 bases at J, leaving 8 bases unmatched. Looked up from germline, CDR1 is SGHTA and CDR2 is FQGNSA. The CDR3 coding sequence is TGTGCCAGCAGCTTAGCGTTTTGGCTAGCGGGGGGGGCAGATACGCAGTATTTT. Translated: CASSLAFWLAGGADTQYF.

The rearrangement links TRBV14 to TRBJ2-3; TRBD2 matches 8 bases. CDR3 size: 14 residues. J was trimmed by 5 bases and V by 3 bases; bases with no gene match: 4. Germline-derived CDR1 and CDR2 are SGHDN and FVKESK. The CDR3 DNA follows: TGTGCCAGCAGCCATAGCGGGGCTGGAGATACGCAGTATTTT. Its protein product is CASSHSGAGDTQYF.

This sequence joins TRBV6-6 and TRBJ1-5; D unclear. The CDR3 is 15 amino acids. The V gene lost 2 bases and the J gene lost 1 base, with 9 bases spanning the gap. Germline CDR1 MNHNY, CDR2 SVGAGI (reference sequence). This CDR3 is CASSYKASSNQPQHF. The CDR3 nucleotides read TGTGCCAGCAGTTACAAGGCCAGCAGCAATCAGCCCCAGCATTTT.

The chain is built from TRBV19 and TRBJ1-2; TRBD1 might be the D (6 bases). Trimming removed 6 bases from V and 3 bases from J, with 14 bases in between. Germline CDR1 reads LNHDA; CDR2 reads SQIVND (reference sequence). The CDR3 length is 14 residues. The CDR3 DNA is TGTGCCAGTAGGCCACAGGGCGGAGACTATGGCTACACCTTC. This codes for CASRPQGGDYGYTF.

The V gene is TRBV10-3, the J gene TRBJ2-5; TRBD1 is a possible D gene (6 bases). Germline V CDR1 and CDR2: ENHRY, SYGVKD. This CDR3 region has 13 residues. Trimming stripped 7 bases from V and 4 bases from J, with 13 bases between. The CDR3 nucleotides are TGTGCCATCACTGCAGGGGTCGGAGAGACCCAGTACTTC. Its translation is CAITAGVGETQYF.

This clonotype was counted a few times. The J gene is TRBJ2-3, the V gene TRBV24-1; 11 nucleotides align to TRBD2. The CDR3 runs to 16 residues. The ends lost 3 bases at V and 2 bases at J; junction bases unmatched: 3. The germline V gene has CDR1 KGHDR and CDR2 SFDVKD. The CDR3 region has the DNA TGTGCCACCAGTGATCTGACTAGCGGGAACACAGATACGCAGTATTTT. Its translation is CATSDLTSGNTDTQYF.

The V call is TRBV7-2, the J call TRBJ2-1; 13 nucleotides agree with TRBD2. The trim removed 4 bases at V and 8 bases at J, leaving 11 bases unmatched. Germline V lookup: CDR1 SGHTA, CDR2 FQGNSA. The CDR3 sequence is 17 residues long. CDR3 coding DNA: TGTGCCAGCAGCTCTCTACCCGGACTAGCGGGAGCCTATGAGCAGTTCTTC. It encodes CASSSLPGLAGAYEQFF.

This clonotype was counted many times. This sequence joins TRBV6-1 and TRBJ2-3; D is unresolved. The CDR3 length is 13 residues. Germline V gene lookup returns CDR1 MNHNS and CDR2 SASEGT. The V end lost 8 bases, the J end lost 1 base, and 10 bases lay between the germline ends. CDR3: CASVVAGTDTQYF. The CDR3 DNA reads TGTGCCAGCGTGGTAGCCGGCACAGATACGCAGTATTTT.

This clonotype was found many times. V gene TRBV19 combines with J gene TRBJ2-1, with D perhaps matching TRBD2 (5 bases). Trimming removed 5 bases from V and 4 bases from J, with 15 bases in between. The CDR3 totals 15 residues. Germline CDR1 LNHDA, CDR2 SQIVND (reference sequence). The CDR3 DNA is TGTGCCAGTAGTTCTAGGACTGGAACGTACAATGAGCAGTTCTTC. Its translation is CASSSRTGTYNEQFF.

This clonotype occurred many times. This chain uses TRBV21-1 with TRBJ2-7. TRBV21-1 is a pseudogene. CDR3 length: 11 residues. The CDR3 DNA reads TGTGCCAGCAGCAATTTTTACGAGCAGTACTTC. Residues: CASSNFYEQYF.

This clonotype was picked up a small number of times. One end of the junction is discordant with germline, which a read error may explain. The V call is TRBV6-2 or TRBV6-3, the J call TRBJ1-6; D remains ambiguous. Germline V gene sequence: CDR1 MNHEY, CDR2 SVGEGT. This CDR3 region has 14 residues. This CDR3 reads CASSYSANNSPPHF. The DNA for the CDR3 is TGTGCCAGCAGTTACTCAGCGAATAATTCACCCCCCCACTTT.

This clonotype has just a few counts. CDR3 DNA: TGTGCCAGCAGCTTAGTCTACGGGGTAGGCGAGCAGTACTTC. This encodes CASSLVYGVGEQYF. The rearrangement joins TRBV7-6 to TRBJ2-7; maybe TRBD2 (5 bases). Germline CDR1 SGHVS, CDR2 FNYEAQ. V gave up 1 base and J gave up 6 bases, with 13 bases separating them. The CDR3 totals 14 residues.

V gene TRBV29-1 combines with J gene TRBJ2-1; TRBD2 aligns across 7 bases. The CDR3 totals 14 residues. V trimming: 5 bases; J trimming: 9 bases; junction bases outside the gene matches: 13. Germline-derived CDR1 and CDR2 are SQVTM and ANQGSEA. CDR3 nucleotide sequence: TGCAGCGTTCCAGGTGGGCTAGCGGAGGGTGAGCAGTTCTTC. This gives the protein CSVPGGLAEGEQFF.